This is a list of T cell receptor beta chains from one sample in a study of CD8+CD57+ T cells in acquired aplastic anemia. MiXCR, run by TCRdb on the reads, gives a single entry per CDR3 protein. The sample holds 35,000 to 50,000 distinct CDR3 sequences, 55% to 80% seen once. The material sequenced was sorted CD4+, CD8+, or CD8+CD57+ T cells (not recorded which) from PBMCs. Receptor source: a human donor in good health, serving as a control. Both conserved end residues are part of each CDR3. D genes are given only for firm matches. The size field is filled for only some rows; it gives once, few, many or a size class.

CSVEGGNTGELFF | TGCAGCGTTGAGGGGGGGAACACCGGGGAGCTGTTTTTT | - | TRBJ2-2 | TRBV29-1 | medium-sized
CATIPTGMNTEAFF | TGTGCCACCATTCCGACAGGGATGAACACTGAAGCTTTCTTT | TRBD1 | TRBJ1-1 | TRBV15 | -
CAISDGGDGANVLTF | TGTGCCATCAGTGACGGAGGGGACGGGGCCAACGTCCTGACTTTC | - | TRBJ2-6 | TRBV10-3 | -
CASSLRGGNTEAFF | TGTGCCAGCAGTCTCAGGGGCGGGAACACTGAAGCTTTCTTT | - | TRBJ1-1 | TRBV2 | -
CASSLAGTGGEQYF | TGTGCCAGCAGCTTAGCGGGGACAGGGGGTGAGCAGTACTTC | TRBD1 | TRBJ2-7 | TRBV7-8 | few
CASSVGKGGTDTQYF | TGCGCCAGCAGCGTCGGGAAGGGGGGCACAGATACGCAGTATTTT | - | TRBJ2-3 | TRBV5-1 | many
CASSQASTYEQYF | TGTGCCAGTAGTCAAGCTTCTACCTACGAGCAGTACTTC | - | TRBJ2-7 | TRBV19 | medium-sized
CASSEAQGARENIQYF | TGTGCCAGCAGTGAAGCGCAGGGGGCGCGGGAAAACATTCAGTACTTC | TRBD1 | TRBJ2-4 | TRBV2 | many
CASSVRSSYNSPLHF | TGTGCCAGCAGCGTCAGGAGCTCCTATAATTCACCCCTCCACTTT | - | TRBJ1-6 | TRBV2 | -
CSVWPGNTEAFF | TGCAGCGTTTGGCCAGGGAACACTGAAGCTTTCTTT | - | TRBJ1-1 | TRBV29-1 | -
CASRLREGNTIYF | TGCGCCAGCAGGTTGCGGGAAGGAAACACCATATATTTT | - | TRBJ1-3 | TRBV10-1 | few
CASSVGQGYEQYF | TGTGCCAGCAGTGTGGGACAGGGCTACGAGCAGTACTTC | TRBD1 | TRBJ2-7 | TRBV2 | -
CAISPDSNTGELFF | TGTGCCATCAGCCCTGACAGTAACACCGGGGAGCTGTTTTTT | - | TRBJ2-2 | TRBV10-3 | -
CSARDPTGGYEQYF | TGCAGTGCTAGAGATCCGACAGGGGGCTACGAGCAGTACTTC | TRBD1 | TRBJ2-7 | TRBV20-1 | -
CASSLAPAGSYEQYF | TGTGCCAGCAGCTTAGCCCCAGCGGGGTCCTACGAGCAGTACTTC | TRBD2 | TRBJ2-7 | TRBV7-2 | medium-sized
CATSAWGTGGRDF | TGTGCCACCAGTGCCTGGGGGACAGGGGGGAGAGACTTC | TRBD1 | TRBJ2-7 | TRBV24-1 | many
CASSTDRGGYGYTF | TGCGCCAGCAGCACCGACAGGGGTGGCTATGGCTACACCTTC | TRBD1 | TRBJ1-2 | TRBV4-3 | -
CASSQDSTIYYEQYF | TGTGCCAGCAGCCAAGATAGCACGATTTACTACGAGCAGTACTTC | - | TRBJ2-7 | TRBV14 | -
CASSMGSGSEELFF | TGTGCCAGTAGTATGGGGAGCGGATCCGAGGAGCTGTTTTTT | - | TRBJ2-2 | TRBV19 | medium-sized
CASSRTLAGGPKETQYF | TGTGCCAGCAGCCGGACACTAGCGGGGGGGCCTAAAGAGACCCAGTACTTC | TRBD2 | TRBJ2-5 | TRBV11-2 | once
CASTGTRQGGYTF | TGTGCCAGTACTGGGACACGCCAGGGGGGCTACACCTTC | - | TRBJ1-2 | TRBV19 | -
CASSFAGGNTIYF | TGTGCCAGCAGCTTCGCAGGGGGAAACACCATATATTTT | - | TRBJ1-3 | TRBV7-2 | -
CASSETGQGETQYF | TGTGCCAGCAGTGAAACGGGGCAGGGAGAGACCCAGTACTTC | - | TRBJ2-5 | TRBV25-1 | medium-sized